This T cell receptor beta chain is from a study of blood T cell repertoires in COVID-19. Across the study: From the United States, Italy and Spain came samples of acute and convalescent COVID-19. PBMCs, B-cell-depleted T cells, or T cells were the source of the cDNA or gDNA that made up the material.

This clone was seen more than once but under ten times. The CDR3 spans 11 residues. Trimming took off 3 bases at V and 7 bases at J, with 6 bases between the two ends. Germline V CDR1 and CDR2: LNHNV, YYDKDF (reference sequence). Source study methods: Reference gene primer amplification gave nucleated cell count estimates. Profiling relied on immunoSEQ multiplex PCR, and the TCRdb table lists in-frame clones only, not all of them. V and J calls plus clone size are reproduced from that table; the DNA served to infer D and trimming. The sample consists of about 180,000 clones, about 81% of them appearing once.

The rearrangement uses TRBV15 and TRBJ2-5; D is uncertain. Sequencing input: peripheral blood. The clonotype originates from a woman in her seventies with acute or convalescent COVID-19. CDR3 in DNA: TGTGCCACCAGCAGTTTCGGGACCCAGTACTTC. Amino acids: CATSSFGTQYF.